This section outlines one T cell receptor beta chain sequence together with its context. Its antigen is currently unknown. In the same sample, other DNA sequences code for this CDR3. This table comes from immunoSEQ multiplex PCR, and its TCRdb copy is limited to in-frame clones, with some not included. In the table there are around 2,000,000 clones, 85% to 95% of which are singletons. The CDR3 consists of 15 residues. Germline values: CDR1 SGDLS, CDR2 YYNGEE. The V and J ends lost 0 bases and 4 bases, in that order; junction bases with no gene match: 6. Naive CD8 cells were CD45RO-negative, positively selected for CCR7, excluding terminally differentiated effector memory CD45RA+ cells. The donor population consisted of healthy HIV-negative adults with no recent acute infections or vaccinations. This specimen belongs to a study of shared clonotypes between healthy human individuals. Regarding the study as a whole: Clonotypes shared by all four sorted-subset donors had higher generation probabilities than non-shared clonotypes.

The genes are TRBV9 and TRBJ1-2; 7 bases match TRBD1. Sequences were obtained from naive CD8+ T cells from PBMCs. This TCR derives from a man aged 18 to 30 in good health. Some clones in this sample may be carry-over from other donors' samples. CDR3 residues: CASSVVGGGGYGYTF. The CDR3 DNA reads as TGTGCCAGCAGCGTAGTTGGAGGGGGCGGCTATGGCTACACCTTC. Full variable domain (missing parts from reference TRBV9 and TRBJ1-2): DSGVTQTPKHLITATGQRVTLRCSPRSGDLSVYWYQQSLDQGLQFLIQYYNGEERAKGNILERFSAQQFPDLHSELNLSSLELGDSALYFCASSVVGGGGYGYTFGSGTRLTVV.